This T cell receptor (beta chain) was profiled in a study of early T cells in non-severe SARS-CoV-2 infection. TCRdb recomputed calls from the 5' RACE reads with MiXCR, one row per CDR3 protein. The sample consists of fewer than 85,000 distinct CDR3 sequences, around 15% of them appearing once. Germline loops: CDR1 SGHAT, CDR2 FQNNGV. Losses at the gene ends were 5 bases for V and 6 bases for J; bases not matched to a gene: 7. The CDR3 is 15 residues long. In this sample, this clonotype turned up a few times. The sample consisted of whole blood. The chain recombines TRBV11-2 with TRBJ2-1; 10 bases are shared with TRBD1. The origin of this receptor is an adult who was a healthcare worker with PCR-confirmed SARS-CoV-2 infection or an uninfected control (not recorded which). CDR3 sequence: CASSATRDRGNEQFF. The DNA of the CDR3 is TGTGCCAGCAGCGCCACCCGGGACAGGGGCAATGAGCAGTTCTTC.